Sequencing of this T cell receptor beta chain was carried out in a study of blood T cell repertoires in COVID-19. The wider study: Researchers got acute and convalescent COVID-19 samples from the United States, Italy and Spain.

With V trimmed by 3 bases and J by 1 base, 9 bases remained unmatched. The CDR3 runs 17 residues. Germline V gene sequence: CDR1 SGHRS, CDR2 YFSETQ. In the original analysis: Reference gene primer amplification yielded estimated nucleated cell counts. Assay: immunoSEQ multiplex PCR; the TCRdb copy retains only in-frame clones and omits some. V, J and clone size derive from that table, while D and trimming were established from the DNA sequence. The sample holds tens of thousands of clones, roughly 89% seen once. The receptor comes from a man aged 45-65 years with acute or convalescent COVID-19. V gene TRBV5-1 combines with J gene TRBJ2-3; the match to TRBD2 covers 9 bases. Sequenced: peripheral blood. CDR3 sequence reads: CASSSITSGRRTDTQYF. For the CDR3, the DNA is TGCGCCAGCAGCTCGATTACTAGCGGGCGACGCACAGATACGCAGTATTTT.